The clone carrying this T cell receptor (beta chain) has a handful of counts. The source of the sample is a study of blood T cell repertoires in COVID-19. At the level of the study: In each case, the material was cDNA or gDNA derived from T cells, B-cell-depleted T cells, or PBMCs.

Libraries were prepared by immunoSEQ multiplex PCR; TCRdb keeps only in-frame clonotypes and omits some of them. Here the sample spans roughly 160,000 clones, roughly 89% being singletons. Germline V gene lookup returns CDR1 SGDLS and CDR2 YYNGEE. Trimming at V came to 4 bases and at J to 7 bases, leaving 10 bases not matched to a gene. This CDR3 contains 16 residues. The source material was peripheral blood. The chain recombines TRBV9 with TRBJ1-6, with 8 bases fitting TRBD1. The TCR was taken from a woman in her sixties or seventies who had recovered from COVID-19. CDR3 nucleotide sequence: TGTGCCAGCAGCTCTCAGACAGGGGTTGGCAATTCACCCCTCCACTTT. Residues: CASSSQTGVGNSPLHF.